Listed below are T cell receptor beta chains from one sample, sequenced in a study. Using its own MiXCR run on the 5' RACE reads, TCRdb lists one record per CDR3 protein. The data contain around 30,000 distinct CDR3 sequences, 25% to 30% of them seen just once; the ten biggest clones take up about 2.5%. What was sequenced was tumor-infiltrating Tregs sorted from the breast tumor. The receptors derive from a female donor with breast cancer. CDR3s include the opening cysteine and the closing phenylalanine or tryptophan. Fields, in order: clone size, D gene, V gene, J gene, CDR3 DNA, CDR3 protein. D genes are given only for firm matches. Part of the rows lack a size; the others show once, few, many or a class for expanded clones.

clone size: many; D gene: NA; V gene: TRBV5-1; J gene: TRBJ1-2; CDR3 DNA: TGCGCCAGCAGCTTTGGGGGGGCCAACTATGGCTACACCTTC; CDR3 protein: CASSFGGANYGYTF
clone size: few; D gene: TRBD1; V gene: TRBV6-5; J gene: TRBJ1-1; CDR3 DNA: TGTGCCAGCAGTTGGACAGGGCGGAACACTGAAGCTTTCTTT; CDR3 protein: CASSWTGRNTEAFF
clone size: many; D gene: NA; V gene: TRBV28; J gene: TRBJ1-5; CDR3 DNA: TGTGCCAGCAGTTCCGTCACTCCGGGGGGGGGGAATCAGCCCCAGCATTTT; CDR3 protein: CASSSVTPGGGNQPQHF
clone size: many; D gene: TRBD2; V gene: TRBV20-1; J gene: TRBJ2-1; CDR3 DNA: TGCAGTGCTCCCCAACTAGCGGGAGGGTATGAGCAGTTCTTC; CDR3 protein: CSAPQLAGGYEQFF
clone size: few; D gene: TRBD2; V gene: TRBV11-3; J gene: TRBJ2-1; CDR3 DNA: TGTGCCAGCAGCTTATATAGCCTAGCGGGGGCCTACAATGAGCAGTTCTTC; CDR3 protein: CASSLYSLAGAYNEQFF
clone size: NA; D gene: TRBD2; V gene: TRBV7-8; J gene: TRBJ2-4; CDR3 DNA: TGTGCCAGCAGCTCCGGACTAGCCCAAAGGGGCATTCAGTACTTC; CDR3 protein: CASSSGLAQRGIQYF
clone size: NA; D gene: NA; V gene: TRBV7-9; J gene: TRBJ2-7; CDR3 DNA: TGTGCCAGCAGCTTTTCCTCCAGGGAAACCTACGAGCGGTACTTC; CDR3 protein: CASSFSSRETYERYF
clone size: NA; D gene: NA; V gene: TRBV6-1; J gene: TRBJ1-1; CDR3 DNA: TGTGCCAGCAGTGAAGGGGTCTACGTACAGAACACTGAAGCTTTCTTT; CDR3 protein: CASSEGVYVQNTEAFF
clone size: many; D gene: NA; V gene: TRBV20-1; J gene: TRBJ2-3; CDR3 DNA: TGCAGTGCTCCCAGGGGCGGGACAGATACGCAGTATTTT; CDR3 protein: CSAPRGGTDTQYF
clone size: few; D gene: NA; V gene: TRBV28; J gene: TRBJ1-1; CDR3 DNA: TGTGCCAACACCTCAGCCGGACAGAACACTGAAGCTTTCTTT; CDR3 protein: CANTSAGQNTEAFF